Listed below are T cell receptor beta chains from one sample, sequenced in a study of blood T cell repertoires in COVID-19. Only in-frame clones appear in the TCRdb table, and some are missing; sequencing was by immunoSEQ multiplex PCR. The repertoire holds 310,000 or so clones, roughly 85% seen once, with over 6% in the top ten. What was sequenced was PBMCs or T cells enriched from blood (not recorded which). The receptors stem from a woman aged 35 to 49 who had recovered from COVID-19. CDR3s include the opening cysteine and the closing phenylalanine or tryptophan. D genes are given only for firm matches. A clone size is listed for some rows: how often the clone was seen (once, few, many), or a class if it is expanded.

V gene: TRBV7-9
J gene: TRBJ1-1
D gene: -
clone size: -
CDR3 DNA: TGTGCCAGCAGCCCGCACATGATAGGGGACACTGAAGCTTTCTTT
CDR3 protein: CASSPHMIGDTEAFF

V gene: TRBV11-2
J gene: TRBJ1-6
D gene: TRBD1
clone size: -
CDR3 DNA: TGTGCCAGCAGCTCCTCGGGGACAGACAATTCACCCCTCCACTTT
CDR3 protein: CASSSSGTDNSPLHF

V gene: TRBV28
J gene: TRBJ2-3
D gene: -
clone size: -
CDR3 DNA: TGTGCCAGCGGCCCCCGAGGAGGCGGTGAAGATACGCAGTATTTT
CDR3 protein: CASGPRGGGEDTQYF

V gene: TRBV7-8
J gene: TRBJ2-3
D gene: TRBD2
clone size: -
CDR3 DNA: TGTGCCAGCATCACGACACCAACGAGAGGACTAGCGGGGTCCACAGATACGCAGTATTTT
CDR3 protein: CASITTPTRGLAGSTDTQYF

V gene: TRBV7-9
J gene: TRBJ2-1
D gene: TRBD2
clone size: once
CDR3 DNA: TGTGCCAGCAGCTTAGGGCTAGCGGAGGGCAATGAGCAGTTCTTC
CDR3 protein: CASSLGLAEGNEQFF

V gene: TRBV6-5
J gene: TRBJ2-7
D gene: TRBD1
clone size: -
CDR3 DNA: TGTGCCAACAAACAGGGGGTGACCTCCTACGAGCAGTACTTC
CDR3 protein: CANKQGVTSYEQYF

V gene: TRBV2
J gene: TRBJ2-1
D gene: TRBD1
clone size: -
CDR3 DNA: TGTGCCAGCAGCCCTTTCGGGACAGGGTTATCTGAGCAGTTCTTC
CDR3 protein: CASSPFGTGLSEQFF

V gene: TRBV10-3
J gene: TRBJ2-7
D gene: -
clone size: few
CDR3 DNA: TGTGCCATCAAAAAGGCAGACAGCTCCTACGAGCAGTACTTC
CDR3 protein: CAIKKADSSYEQYF

V gene: TRBV18
J gene: TRBJ2-4
D gene: TRBD1
clone size: -
CDR3 DNA: TGTGCCAGCTCACCAGGACAGGGGTCGGGCATTCAGTACTTC
CDR3 protein: CASSPGQGSGIQYF

V gene: TRBV16
J gene: TRBJ1-1
D gene: -
clone size: -
CDR3 DNA: TGTGCCAGCAGCCTTCAGGCGGTGGGGACTGGGGAGGACACTGAAGCTTTCTTT
CDR3 protein: CASSLQAVGTGEDTEAFF

V gene: TRBV18
J gene: TRBJ2-7
D gene: -
clone size: once
CDR3 DNA: TGTGCCAGCTCGCAAGACAGGCTCTACGAGCAGTACTTC
CDR3 protein: CASSQDRLYEQYF

V gene: TRBV5-3
J gene: TRBJ1-2
D gene: TRBD1
clone size: -
CDR3 DNA: TGTGCCAGAAGCGGCGGACAGGGGGACCCTGCCGGCTATACCTTC
CDR3 protein: CARSGGQGDPAGYTF

V gene: TRBV5-1
J gene: TRBJ2-7
D gene: -
clone size: -
CDR3 DNA: TGCGCCAGCAGCTCTAAGGGACTTCCCTACGAGCAGTACTTC
CDR3 protein: CASSSKGLPYEQYF

V gene: TRBV7-3
J gene: TRBJ2-6
D gene: -
clone size: once
CDR3 DNA: TGTGCCAGCAGCTTCCACAGAGGGACTGGGGCCAACGTCCTGACTTTC
CDR3 protein: CASSFHRGTGANVLTF

V gene: TRBV2
J gene: TRBJ2-5
D gene: TRBD1
clone size: -
CDR3 DNA: TGTGCCAGCAGTGAGCTTAGGACAGGGGCGGGAGAGACCCAGTACTTC
CDR3 protein: CASSELRTGAGETQYF

V gene: TRBV27
J gene: TRBJ2-1
D gene: -
clone size: -
CDR3 DNA: TGTGCCAGCAGACATTCGTCAGGCAATGAGCAGTTCTTC
CDR3 protein: CASRHSSGNEQFF

V gene: TRBV29-1
J gene: TRBJ2-7
D gene: -
clone size: once
CDR3 DNA: TGCAGCGTTGTGATTATAAAGAGCCGGCGGGAGCAGTACTTC
CDR3 protein: CSVVIIKSRREQYF

V gene: TRBV7-8
J gene: TRBJ1-5
D gene: -
clone size: -
CDR3 DNA: TGTGCCAGCAGCTTGGCAGCGCCCAATCAGCCCCAGCATTTT
CDR3 protein: CASSLAAPNQPQHF

V gene: TRBV27
J gene: TRBJ2-3
D gene: TRBD2
clone size: -
CDR3 DNA: TGTGCCAGCAGTGCTAGCGGGCCCAACCCAGATACGCAGTATTTT
CDR3 protein: CASSASGPNPDTQYF

V gene: TRBV5-1
J gene: TRBJ1-1
D gene: -
clone size: -
CDR3 DNA: TGCGCCAGCAGGGAACCAGGCACCGGGATGGCTTTCTTT
CDR3 protein: CASREPGTGMAFF

V gene: TRBV4-3
J gene: TRBJ2-1
D gene: -
clone size: -
CDR3 DNA: TGCGCCAGCAGCTCTCTCACGGGAGAAGATGAGCAGTTCTTC
CDR3 protein: CASSSLTGEDEQFF

V gene: TRBV24-1
J gene: TRBJ2-3
D gene: TRBD2
clone size: -
CDR3 DNA: TGTGCCACCAGTGACAGCGGGACTAGCGGGACCACAGATACGCAGTATTTT
CDR3 protein: CATSDSGTSGTTDTQYF

V gene: TRBV7-2
J gene: TRBJ1-3
D gene: -
clone size: -
CDR3 DNA: TGTGCCAGCAGCCTTGGACAGTCTGGAAACACCATATATTTT
CDR3 protein: CASSLGQSGNTIYF

V gene: TRBV7-3
J gene: TRBJ2-7
D gene: TRBD2
clone size: -
CDR3 DNA: TGTGCCAGCAGCTCTAGCGGGAGCTCCTACGAGCAGTACTTC
CDR3 protein: CASSSSGSSYEQYF

V gene: TRBV7-9
J gene: TRBJ2-4
D gene: -
clone size: -
CDR3 DNA: TGTGCCAGCAGCTTAGTTGTGGGACTAGCCAAAAACATTCAGTACTTC
CDR3 protein: CASSLVVGLAKNIQYF

V gene: TRBV2
J gene: TRBJ1-5
D gene: -
clone size: -
CDR3 DNA: TGTGCCAGCAGCACAGACCGGAATCAGCCCCAGCATTTT
CDR3 protein: CASSTDRNQPQHF

V gene: TRBV2
J gene: TRBJ1-5
D gene: TRBD1
clone size: -
CDR3 DNA: TGTGCCAGCAGTGTTCCGGGACAGGGAAAAAATCAGCCCCAGCATTTT
CDR3 protein: CASSVPGQGKNQPQHF

V gene: TRBV10-3
J gene: TRBJ2-1
D gene: TRBD2
clone size: -
CDR3 DNA: TGTGCCATCAGTGAGTCGCAGCGGGAGCCGTACAATGAGCAGTTCTTC
CDR3 protein: CAISESQREPYNEQFF

V gene: TRBV6-5
J gene: TRBJ1-2
D gene: -
clone size: -
CDR3 DNA: TGTGCCAGCAGGACGCCCAGGAATGGCTACACCTTC
CDR3 protein: CASRTPRNGYTF

V gene: TRBV28
J gene: TRBJ1-2
D gene: -
clone size: -
CDR3 DNA: TGTGCCAGCAGTTTATCCAGGGTTACCCTGACTCTTAACTATGGCTACACCTTC
CDR3 protein: CASSLSRVTLTLNYGYTF

V gene: TRBV24-1
J gene: TRBJ2-5
D gene: -
clone size: -
CDR3 DNA: TGTGCCACCAGTGAACCCGCGGCACCAGGGGAGACCCAGTACTTC
CDR3 protein: CATSEPAAPGETQYF

V gene: TRBV19
J gene: TRBJ2-5
D gene: TRBD1
clone size: -
CDR3 DNA: TGTGCCACCGCGGACAGGCAAGAGACCCAGTACTTC
CDR3 protein: CATADRQETQYF

V gene: TRBV9
J gene: TRBJ2-5
D gene: TRBD2
clone size: -
CDR3 DNA: TGTGCCAGCAGCGTCCGGGGGGGGCAGGAGACCCAGTACTTC
CDR3 protein: CASSVRGGQETQYF

V gene: TRBV7-5
J gene: TRBJ1-5
D gene: -
clone size: -
CDR3 DNA: TGTGCCAGAAGCTTAGAACCAAACCTCCCAGGACAGCAAAAAACTAATAGCAATCAGCCCCAGCATTTT
CDR3 protein: CARSLEPNLPGQQKTNSNQPQHF

V gene: TRBV28
J gene: TRBJ2-7
D gene: -
clone size: -
CDR3 DNA: TGTGCCAGCAGTTTCCTTCCCTACGAGCAGTACTTC
CDR3 protein: CASSFLPYEQYF

V gene: TRBV2
J gene: TRBJ2-2
D gene: -
clone size: few
CDR3 DNA: TGTGCCAGCAGTTCCCAGAACACCGGGGAGCTGTTTTTT
CDR3 protein: CASSSQNTGELFF

V gene: TRBV7-2
J gene: TRBJ2-7
D gene: TRBD2
clone size: once
CDR3 DNA: TGTGCCAGCAGCCACAACCCGGGGGGAGCCTACGAGCAGTACTTC
CDR3 protein: CASSHNPGGAYEQYF

V gene: TRBV28
J gene: TRBJ2-7
D gene: TRBD1
clone size: -
CDR3 DNA: TGTGCCAGTACAGGGGTAAGGTACGAGCAGTACTTC
CDR3 protein: CASTGVRYEQYF

V gene: TRBV3-1/TRBV3-2
J gene: TRBJ2-7
D gene: -
clone size: -
CDR3 DNA: TGTGCCAGCAGCCAAAATCGGTACGAGCAGTACTTC
CDR3 protein: CASSQNRYEQYF

V gene: TRBV7-2
J gene: TRBJ1-4
D gene: TRBD1
clone size: -
CDR3 DNA: TGTGCCAGCAGCTTAGGGAGGGGGCTAGGGGAAAAACTGTTTTTT
CDR3 protein: CASSLGRGLGEKLFF

V gene: TRBV19
J gene: TRBJ2-7
D gene: TRBD1
clone size: -
CDR3 DNA: TGTGCCAGTAGTATACGGGGACAGGGTAACTACGAGCAGTACTTC
CDR3 protein: CASSIRGQGNYEQYF

V gene: TRBV6-2/TRBV6-3
J gene: TRBJ2-5
D gene: -
clone size: -
CDR3 DNA: TGTGCCAGCAGTTACCTAAGAAGAGAGACCCAGTACTTC
CDR3 protein: CASSYLRRETQYF

V gene: TRBV24-1
J gene: TRBJ2-5
D gene: TRBD1
clone size: once
CDR3 DNA: TGTGCCACCAGTGATTCCCTGGGACAGGGGACAGAGACCCAGTACTTC
CDR3 protein: CATSDSLGQGTETQYF

V gene: TRBV19
J gene: TRBJ2-3
D gene: TRBD1
clone size: -
CDR3 DNA: TGTGCCAGTACCAACAGGGGGGATACGCAGTATTTT
CDR3 protein: CASTNRGDTQYF